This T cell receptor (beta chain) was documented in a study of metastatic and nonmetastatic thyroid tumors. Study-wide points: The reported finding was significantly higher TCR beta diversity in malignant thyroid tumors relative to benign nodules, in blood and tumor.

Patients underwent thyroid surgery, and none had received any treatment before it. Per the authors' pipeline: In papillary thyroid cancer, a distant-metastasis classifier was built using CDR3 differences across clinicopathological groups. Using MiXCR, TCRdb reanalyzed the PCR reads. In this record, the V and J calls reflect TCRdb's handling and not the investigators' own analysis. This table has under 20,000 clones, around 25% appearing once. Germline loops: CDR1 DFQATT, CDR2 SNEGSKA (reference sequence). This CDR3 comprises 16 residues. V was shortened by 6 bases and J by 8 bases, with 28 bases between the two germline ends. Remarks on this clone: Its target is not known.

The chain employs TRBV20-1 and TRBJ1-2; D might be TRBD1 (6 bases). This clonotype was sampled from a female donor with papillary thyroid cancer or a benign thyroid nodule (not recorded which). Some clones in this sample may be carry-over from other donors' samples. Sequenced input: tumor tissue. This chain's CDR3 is CSAVPGQKRHYGGYTF. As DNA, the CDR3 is TGCAGTGCGGTACCGGGACAAAAGAGGCACTATGGCGGCTACACCTTC.